This TCR beta chain is from a study of CD8 T cells in ankylosing spondylitis. Study observations and caveats: Disease-linked clones proved CD8+ and comparatively uncommon in peripheral blood. Ankylosing spondylitis blood appeared to carry a characteristic TCR beta motif of under ten highly homologous variants.

TCRdb used MiXCR to reprocess the 5' RACE reads, holding one entry per CDR3 protein. The data hold about 540,000 distinct CDR3 sequences, with about 13% observed a single time. Only a few counts were recorded for this clonotype. Its antigen is unidentified. The V gene lost 0 bases and the J gene lost 7 bases, with 11 bases spanning the gap. This CDR3 contains 14 residues. In germline, CDR1 is SGHKS, CDR2 YYEKEE (reference sequence). The source is a male donor with ankylosing spondylitis. The rearrangement joins TRBV5-5 to TRBJ2-1; perhaps TRBD2 as D (5 bases). Input material: blood, either unsorted or a sorted T cell fraction (not recorded which). This CDR3 reads CASSLVGEGNEQFF. CDR3 DNA sequence: TGTGCCAGCAGCTTGGTGGGAGAAGGGAATGAGCAGTTCTTC.